Below, 14 T cell receptor beta chains from the same sample are listed, as sequenced in a study of spatial heterogeneity in lung cancer. Study-level results: Expanded alpha and beta TCR counts within tumors tracked tumor mutation counts.

The sample's time point: sample taken at primary tumor resection. One entry per CDR3 protein, called by TCRdb with MiXCR from the 5' RACE reads. The table shows 9,000 to 13,000 distinct CDR3 sequences, with 9% to 15% occurring only once. Their recognized antigens are unknown. Sequenced material: lung tumor tissue, taken at surgery. These receptors all stem from a male donor with early-stage non-small cell lung cancer.

This clonotype was detected only a few times. This beta chain is an off-target read within a library intended for alpha chains, so its frequency means little. The gene calls are TRBV6-5 and TRBJ2-7; TRBD1 matches at 8 bases. V was clipped by 9 bases and J by 2 bases; unmatched bases: 9. The CDR3 consists of 14 residues. CDR1 MNHEY and CDR2 SVGAGI come from the germline V gene. The CDR3 DNA reads as TGTGCCAGGGTTCGGACAGGGCCAACCTACGAGCAGTACTTC. Amino acid sequence: CARVRTGPTYEQYF.

This clonotype was found many times. This beta chain is a stray sequence in a library constructed for alpha chains; its clone size is not meaningful. The chain is built from TRBV20-1 and TRBJ2-2; a possible D gene is TRBD2 (7 bases). Germline values: CDR1 DFQATT, CDR2 SNEGSKA (reference sequence). This CDR3 spans 15 amino acids. The V gene lost 6 bases and the J gene lost 1 base, with 15 bases spanning the gap. The CDR3 loop is CSASRGRENTGELFF. In DNA form, the CDR3 reads TGCAGTGCCAGTAGGGGGAGGGAGAACACCGGGGAGCTGTTTTTT.

On this clonotype: Because the library targeted alpha chains, this beta chain is an off-target read whose size means little. This chain links TRBV20-1 with TRBJ2-2; a weak D match, TRBD1 (6 bases). CDR3 length: 13 amino acids. Trimming pared 7 bases from V and 1 base from J, leaving 10 bases between. From germline, CDR1 is DFQATT and CDR2 SNEGSKA (reference sequence). In DNA, the CDR3 is TGCAGTGGGATAGGGGGGAACACCGGGGAGCTGTTTTTT. Protein sequence: CSGIGGNTGELFF.

By share of the sample, this clonotype is medium-sized. Being off target in a library aimed at alpha chains, this beta chain has a size of little meaning. The chain joins TRBV29-1 to TRBJ1-5, with D possibly TRBD1 on 5 matching bases. In germline, CDR1 is SQVTM, CDR2 ANQGSEA. The CDR3 has 14 amino acids. Trimming pared 4 bases from V and 4 bases from J, leaving 14 bases between. CDR3 in amino acids: CSVAHTGPNQPQHF. The CDR3 region has the DNA TGCAGCGTTGCTCACACAGGTCCAAATCAGCCCCAGCATTTT.

The table lists this clonotype with many counts. Because this beta chain is a stray read in a library intended to capture alpha chains, its abundance should not be given much weight. This chain joins TRBV12-3 or TRBV12-4 and TRBJ2-2; D remains unclear. V was pared by 6 bases and J by 2 bases, with 4 bases between. CDR3 length: 12 amino acids. The CDR3 reads CASRQNTGELFF. DNA for the CDR3: TGTGCCAGCAGGCAAAACACCGGGGAGCTGTTTTTT.

By share, this clonotype counts as medium-sized. This beta chain came through as a stray read in a library set up for alpha chains, and its size says little. The CDR3 nucleotides read TGTGCCAGCAGTGAATATACATCTAGCGGGTCCGGGGAGCTGTTTTTT. Translated, it gives CASSEYTSSGSGELFF. The rearrangement joins TRBV25-1 to TRBJ2-2, with 8 bases matching TRBD2. After removal of 0 bases from V and 6 bases from J, the junction contained 6 bases not matched to a gene. The germline V gene has CDR1 MGHDK and CDR2 SYGVNS. CDR3 size: 16 residues.

Ten or more counts support this clonotype. The size of this beta chain means little, since it is a stray read in a library made for alpha chains. This chain uses TRBV4-1 with TRBJ1-4, with 10 bases that match TRBD1. J was trimmed by 7 bases and V by 1 base; bases with no gene match: 6. Germline V gene data show CDR1 as MGHRA and CDR2 as YSYEKL. The CDR3 totals 16 residues. In nucleotides, the CDR3 is TGCGCCAGCAGCCAAGGGGACAGGGGTATAGTTGAAAAACTGTTTTTT. Protein: CASSQGDRGIVEKLFF.

In its sample, this clonotype was seen many times. This beta chain represents an off-target read in a library built for alpha chains; its size is of limited meaning. The V gene is TRBV4-2, the J gene TRBJ2-2, with TRBD2 identical over 8 bases. Per the germline V gene, CDR1 is LGHNA and CDR2 is YNFKEQ. The CDR3 totals 18 residues. Trimming cost V 0 bases and J 6 bases; bases outside gene matches: 12. The CDR3 nucleotides read TGTGCCAGCAGCCAAGAGTATCGCGGGGGGTTAAGGGCCGGGGAGCTGTTTTTT. Translating gives CASSQEYRGGLRAGELFF.

This clonotype was recorded at least ten times. This beta chain is an unintended read in a library built for alpha chains; its size means little. The V and J genes are TRBV28 and TRBJ1-6; 9 bases fit TRBD1. The CDR3 extends over 18 amino acids. The J segment lost 5 bases and the V segment lost 5 bases, leaving 13 bases of the junction unmatched. Germline assignment: CDR1 MDHEN and CDR2 SYDVKM. CDR3 in DNA: TGTGCCAGCAGTCGCCGCCGTGGCGGGACAGGGAATAATTCACCCCTCCACTTT. Translated: CASSRRRGGTGNNSPLHF.

This clonotype was counted many times. Since the library was made to target alpha chains, this beta chain is a stray read and its abundance is not meaningful. V is TRBV6-6 and J is TRBJ2-3; D remains unclear. Germline V gives CDR1 MNHNY, CDR2 SVGAGI (reference sequence). V was shortened by 8 bases and J by 0 bases, with 27 bases between the two germline ends. The CDR3 totals 19 residues. The CDR3 DNA reads as TGTGCCAGCGCAATCTTTGGTAGAGGCGCCCGCACTAGCACAGATACGCAGTATTTT. Protein sequence: CASAIFGRGARTSTDTQYF.

This clonotype appeared once. The junction and the germline gene differ at one end; a read error may be behind it. A library made for alpha chains picked up this beta chain off target, so its size means little. The gene calls are TRBV9 and TRBJ2-1; the match to TRBD2 covers 9 bases. This CDR3 is built from 18 residues. CDR1 SGDLS and CDR2 YYNGEE come from the germline V gene. The CDR3 protein is CASSVGLAGTSSYNDQFF. The CDR3 DNA is TGTGCCAGCAGCGTAGGACTAGCTGGGACTAGCTCCTACAATGATCAGTTCTTC.

As for this clonotype: Being off target in a library aimed at alpha chains, this beta chain has a size of little meaning. The V and J genes are TRBV6-5 and TRBJ2-3, with 7 positions matching TRBD2. Germline V lookup: CDR1 MNHEY, CDR2 SVGAGI. The CDR3 length is 15 residues. V was pared by 5 bases and J by 6 bases, with 11 bases of the junction left unmatched. CDR3 protein: CASSPRPGGTDTQYF. As DNA, the CDR3 is TGTGCCAGCAGTCCAAGGCCGGGGGGAACGGATACGCAGTATTTT.

This clonotype ranks as medium-sized. In a library made to pick up alpha chains, this beta chain is a stray read with a size that means little. This chain links TRBV12-3 or TRBV12-4 with TRBJ1-1; no clear D gene. This CDR3 has 14 residues. Trimming stripped 3 bases from V and 1 base from J, with 9 bases between. The CDR3 DNA follows: TGTGCCAGCAGTTTCTCAGCGGAGAACACTGAAGCTTTCTTT. Translating gives CASSFSAENTEAFF.

This clonotype was seen many times. The library was designed around alpha chains, so this beta chain is a stray read whose abundance carries little weight. The V and J genes are TRBV28 and TRBJ2-5; D is uncertain. The CDR3 loop spans 14 amino acids. CDR1 and CDR2 (germline): MDHEN, SYDVKM. V gave up 7 bases and J gave up 1 base, with 13 bases separating them. CDR3 region: CASTLTYVQETQYF. CDR3 nucleotide sequence: TGTGCCAGCACCCTTACTTACGTCCAAGAGACCCAGTACTTC.